This is a list of T cell receptor beta chains from one sample in a study of blood T cell repertoires in COVID-19. Assay used: immunoSEQ multiplex PCR; TCRdb lists only in-frame clones, some missing. The data show approximately 110,000 clones, just under 90% seen once. Sequenced material: peripheral blood. The receptors shown here come from a human donor in a cohort sampled during active COVID-19. CDR3s leave out the opening cysteine and the closing phenylalanine or tryptophan. Fields, in order: D gene, J gene, V gene, clone size, CDR3 protein. A D gene is named only where the DNA matches it firmly. Size is omitted from some rows. Given values are once, few, many or a class for expanded clones.

D gene: -; J gene: TRBJ2-2; V gene: TRBV7-3; clone size: few; CDR3 protein: ASSYDRTSNTGELF
D gene: -; J gene: TRBJ2-7; V gene: TRBV19; clone size: -; CDR3 protein: ASRPGQTYEQY
D gene: TRBD1; J gene: TRBJ2-1; V gene: TRBV4-3; clone size: -; CDR3 protein: ASSQEDRGYEQF
D gene: TRBD2; J gene: TRBJ2-5; V gene: TRBV10-3; clone size: -; CDR3 protein: AISQSPGGQETQY
D gene: -; J gene: TRBJ2-7; V gene: TRBV12-3/TRBV12-4; clone size: -; CDR3 protein: ASNEGLGGEQY
D gene: TRBD1; J gene: TRBJ1-4; V gene: TRBV5-5; clone size: -; CDR3 protein: ASNSLTGLNEKLF
D gene: -; J gene: TRBJ2-6; V gene: TRBV5-1; clone size: -; CDR3 protein: ASSSRVPGQAGANVLT
D gene: TRBD2; J gene: TRBJ2-7; V gene: TRBV6-5; clone size: -; CDR3 protein: ASRIGGEQY
D gene: TRBD2; J gene: TRBJ2-1; V gene: TRBV3-1/TRBV3-2; clone size: -; CDR3 protein: ASSQVLAGGNEQF
D gene: TRBD1; J gene: TRBJ2-3; V gene: TRBV5-1; clone size: -; CDR3 protein: ASSTGTVPFGSTDTQY
D gene: -; J gene: TRBJ1-2; V gene: TRBV28; clone size: -; CDR3 protein: ASSPTGLERYGYT
D gene: TRBD2; J gene: TRBJ2-5; V gene: TRBV7-8; clone size: -; CDR3 protein: ASRGGEETQY
D gene: -; J gene: TRBJ2-7; V gene: TRBV28; clone size: -; CDR3 protein: ASSLPPQVSSYEQY
D gene: -; J gene: TRBJ1-5; V gene: TRBV19; clone size: -; CDR3 protein: ASSIAPNQPQH
D gene: TRBD1; J gene: TRBJ1-3; V gene: TRBV28; clone size: -; CDR3 protein: ASSRRPGQGMRGNTIY
D gene: -; J gene: TRBJ2-2; V gene: TRBV7-9; clone size: -; CDR3 protein: ASSFDSTNTGELF
D gene: -; J gene: TRBJ1-1; V gene: TRBV5-1; clone size: -; CDR3 protein: ASSFGGNTEAF
D gene: -; J gene: TRBJ1-1; V gene: TRBV19; clone size: -; CDR3 protein: ASRGRGNMNTEAF
D gene: TRBD2; J gene: TRBJ2-5; V gene: TRBV5-6; clone size: -; CDR3 protein: ASSGEGGGAETQY
D gene: -; J gene: TRBJ2-4; V gene: TRBV11-2; clone size: -; CDR3 protein: ASSLGVRSLKNIQY
D gene: -; J gene: TRBJ1-5; V gene: TRBV5-6; clone size: once; CDR3 protein: ASSLQLNQPQH
D gene: TRBD1; J gene: TRBJ2-2; V gene: TRBV6-4; clone size: -; CDR3 protein: ASSATFRQGSTGELF
D gene: -; J gene: TRBJ1-4; V gene: TRBV4-1; clone size: -; CDR3 protein: ASSQGIAGSEKLF
D gene: -; J gene: TRBJ1-2; V gene: TRBV13; clone size: -; CDR3 protein: ASSQTVERVRFYGYT
D gene: -; J gene: TRBJ1-2; V gene: TRBV28; clone size: -; CDR3 protein: ASIGGRVGYT
D gene: -; J gene: TRBJ1-3; V gene: TRBV3-1/TRBV3-2; clone size: -; CDR3 protein: ASSQSRTDGNGNTIY
D gene: -; J gene: TRBJ1-2; V gene: TRBV12-3/TRBV12-4; clone size: -; CDR3 protein: ASSWEGSYGYT
D gene: -; J gene: TRBJ2-1; V gene: TRBV12-3/TRBV12-4; clone size: -; CDR3 protein: ASSRDSYNEQF
D gene: TRBD2; J gene: TRBJ2-1; V gene: TRBV28; clone size: medium-sized; CDR3 protein: ASSLSRKKKGGLAVTEQF
D gene: TRBD1; J gene: TRBJ2-5; V gene: TRBV2; clone size: -; CDR3 protein: ASMDPGQGRETQY
D gene: TRBD1; J gene: TRBJ1-2; V gene: TRBV7-3; clone size: many; CDR3 protein: ASSSGGRGYGYT
D gene: TRBD1; J gene: TRBJ1-5; V gene: TRBV19; clone size: -; CDR3 protein: ASRLGQTSNQPQH
D gene: TRBD1; J gene: TRBJ1-2; V gene: TRBV5-6; clone size: -; CDR3 protein: ASSPRGQGYGYT
D gene: TRBD2; J gene: TRBJ2-3; V gene: TRBV9; clone size: -; CDR3 protein: ASSVVPGGPTTDTQY
D gene: -; J gene: TRBJ1-3; V gene: TRBV27; clone size: -; CDR3 protein: ASRASSGNTIY
D gene: -; J gene: TRBJ2-3; V gene: TRBV12-3/TRBV12-4; clone size: -; CDR3 protein: ASSFGEDTQY
D gene: TRBD1; J gene: TRBJ1-1; V gene: TRBV6-2/TRBV6-3; clone size: -; CDR3 protein: ASSSHEGQGDVGAF
D gene: TRBD1; J gene: TRBJ2-3; V gene: TRBV7-9; clone size: -; CDR3 protein: ASSSGTGTDTQY
D gene: -; J gene: TRBJ2-2; V gene: TRBV6-6; clone size: -; CDR3 protein: GGRDGTGELF
D gene: -; J gene: TRBJ2-3; V gene: TRBV21-1; clone size: -; CDR3 protein: ASPKGQAQGDTQY
D gene: -; J gene: TRBJ2-5; V gene: TRBV6-5; clone size: -; CDR3 protein: ASSYLETQY
D gene: -; J gene: TRBJ2-1; V gene: TRBV9; clone size: -; CDR3 protein: ASSVGRQGFGEQF
D gene: -; J gene: TRBJ2-1; V gene: TRBV23-1; clone size: -; CDR3 protein: ASSQDTTYNEQF
D gene: -; J gene: TRBJ2-6; V gene: TRBV19; clone size: -; CDR3 protein: ASQSWGGHSGANVLT
D gene: -; J gene: TRBJ1-2; V gene: TRBV6-4; clone size: -; CDR3 protein: ASSQTSSGGYT
D gene: TRBD2; J gene: TRBJ2-4; V gene: TRBV5-4; clone size: -; CDR3 protein: ASSLEVTSADIQY
D gene: -; J gene: TRBJ2-2; V gene: TRBV9; clone size: -; CDR3 protein: ASSVAGDTGELF
D gene: TRBD1; J gene: TRBJ2-7; V gene: TRBV24-1; clone size: once; CDR3 protein: ATSDPGQGGGQY
D gene: TRBD1; J gene: TRBJ1-2; V gene: TRBV6-5; clone size: -; CDR3 protein: ASRPTGRIFGYT
D gene: -; J gene: TRBJ2-6; V gene: TRBV28; clone size: -; CDR3 protein: ASRRTAPSGANVLT
D gene: -; J gene: TRBJ2-2; V gene: TRBV4-1; clone size: -; CDR3 protein: ASSQQPGQNTGELF
D gene: -; J gene: TRBJ2-5; V gene: TRBV7-2; clone size: -; CDR3 protein: ASSLVSSQETQY
D gene: TRBD2; J gene: TRBJ2-1; V gene: TRBV3-1/TRBV3-2; clone size: -; CDR3 protein: ASSQGLAGVIGQF
D gene: -; J gene: TRBJ1-1; V gene: TRBV7-3; clone size: -; CDR3 protein: ASSLSRAGANTEAF
D gene: TRBD1; J gene: TRBJ1-2; V gene: TRBV10-3; clone size: -; CDR3 protein: ACRDRVNYGYT
D gene: -; J gene: TRBJ1-2; V gene: TRBV5-1; clone size: -; CDR3 protein: ASSFYEEDYGYT